This TCR beta chain came from a study of siplizumab effects on memory and regulatory T cells. Whole-study findings and limits: Naive T cells were seemingly more diverse than memory cells, and major contributions to the alloresponse seemed to be made by them. Alloreactive sequences traceable to unstimulated CD4+ memory cells were significantly reduced by siplizumab.

This table comes from immunoSEQ multiplex PCR, and its TCRdb copy is limited to in-frame clones, with some not included. Among more than 60,000 clones listed, roughly 93% were seen once. The CDR3 loop spans 17 amino acids. The germline V gene has CDR1 SGHNT and CDR2 YYREEE (reference sequence). The V segment lost 4 bases and the J segment 10 bases; nucleotides outside the gene matches: 16. About this clone: Its antigen is undetermined.

The chain combines TRBV5-4 with TRBJ2-2, with 10 bases identical to TRBD2. The specimen sequenced was CD8+ T cells sorted from blood. This TCR came from a human donor in good health. CDR3 nucleotides: TGTGCCAGCAGCACCGGGGTAGCGGGGGGCTATGGGGAGGAGCTGTTTTTT. This gives the protein CASSTGVAGGYGEELFF.